This TCR beta chain came from a study of T-cell memory formation after mild COVID-19. Study at large: Across donors, TCR clusters were largely donor specific. Notes on the study in general: Among contracting clones, CD4+ were mainly CM/EM and CD8+ enriched in EMRA. Whereas later expanders leaned CD4+, clones contracting day 15 to 85 showed a balanced CD4/CD8 makeup.

A remark on this clonotype: Its antigen is not known.

Each CDR3 protein gets one entry after TCRdb re-called the 5' RACE reads with MiXCR. Counted here are under 650,000 distinct CDR3 sequences, around 17% occurring once; the ten biggest clones make up about 12%. This CDR3 is built from 11 residues. The germline CDR1 and CDR2 sequences are SNHLY and FYNNEI. Trimming took off 4 bases at V and 5 bases at J, with 5 bases between the two ends. The sample was PBMCs or a T cell subset sorted from them (not recorded which). This chain connects TRBV2 to TRBJ2-5, with D uncertain. The receptor was derived from an adult woman who had mild COVID-19 (a few samples of this study predate the infection). Cell type and time point are not known. DNA for the CDR3: TGTGCCAGCAGTGCCTGGGAGACCCAGTACTTC. Its translation: CASSAWETQYF.